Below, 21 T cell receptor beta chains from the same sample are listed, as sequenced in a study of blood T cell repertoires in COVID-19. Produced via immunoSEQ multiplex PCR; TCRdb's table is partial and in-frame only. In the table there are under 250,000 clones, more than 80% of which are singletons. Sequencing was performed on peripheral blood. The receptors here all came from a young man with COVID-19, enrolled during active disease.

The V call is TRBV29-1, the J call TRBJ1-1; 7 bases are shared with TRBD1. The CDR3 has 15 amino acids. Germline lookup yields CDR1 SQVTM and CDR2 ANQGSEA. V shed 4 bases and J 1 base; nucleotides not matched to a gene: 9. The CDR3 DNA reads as TGCAGCGTTGTCGAAGGGGGCGGTTGGAACACTGAAGCTTTCTTT. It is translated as CSVVEGGGWNTEAFF.

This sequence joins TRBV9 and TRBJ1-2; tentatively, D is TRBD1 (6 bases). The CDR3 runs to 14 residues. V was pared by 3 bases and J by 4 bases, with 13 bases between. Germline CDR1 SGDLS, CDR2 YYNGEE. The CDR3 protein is CASSAGQHPYGYTF. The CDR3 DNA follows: TGTGCCAGCAGCGCCGGACAGCATCCCTATGGCTACACCTTC.

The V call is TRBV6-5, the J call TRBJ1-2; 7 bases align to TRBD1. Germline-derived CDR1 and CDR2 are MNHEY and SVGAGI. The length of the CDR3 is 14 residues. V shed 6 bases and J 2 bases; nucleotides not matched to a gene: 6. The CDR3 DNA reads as TGTGCCAGCAGCAGGACAGGAGCCAACTATGGCTACACCTTC. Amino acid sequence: CASSRTGANYGYTF.

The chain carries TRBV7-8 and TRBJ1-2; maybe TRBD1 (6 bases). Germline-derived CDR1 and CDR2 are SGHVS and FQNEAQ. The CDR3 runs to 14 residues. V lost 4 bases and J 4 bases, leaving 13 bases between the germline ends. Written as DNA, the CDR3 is TGTGCCAGCAGCTCGGCCGGGACATTCTATGGCTACACCTTC. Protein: CASSSAGTFYGYTF.

Here the CDR3 reads CASARGTNEKLFF. In DNA, the CDR3 is TGTGCCAGCGCCAGAGGAACTAATGAAAAACTGTTTTTT. This sequence joins TRBV27 and TRBJ1-4; D not resolved. Trimming took 8 bases from V and 1 from J, leaving 8 bases between them. Germline V gene sequence: CDR1 MNHEY, CDR2 SMNVEV (reference sequence). The CDR3 is 13 residues long.

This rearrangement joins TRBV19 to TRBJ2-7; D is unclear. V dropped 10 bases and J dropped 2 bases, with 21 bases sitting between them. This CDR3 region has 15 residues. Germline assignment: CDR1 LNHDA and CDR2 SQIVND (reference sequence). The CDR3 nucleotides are TGTGCCACGACCGGGTCCCACTCACTTCCCTACGAGCAGTACTTC. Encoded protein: CATTGSHSLPYEQYF. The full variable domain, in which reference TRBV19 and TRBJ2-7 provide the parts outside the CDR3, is DGGITQSPKYLFRKEGQNVTLSCEQNLNHDAMYWYRQDPGQGLRLIYYSQIVNDFQKGDIAEGYSVSREKKESFPLTVTSAQKNPTAFYLCATTGSHSLPYEQYFGPGTRLTVT.

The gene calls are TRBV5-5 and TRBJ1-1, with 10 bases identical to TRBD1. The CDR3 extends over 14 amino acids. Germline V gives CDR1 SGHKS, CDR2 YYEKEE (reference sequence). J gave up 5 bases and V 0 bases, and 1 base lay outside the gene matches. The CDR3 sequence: CASSLGTGGTEAFF. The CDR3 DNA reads TGTGCCAGCAGCTTGGGGACAGGGGGGACTGAAGCTTTCTTT.

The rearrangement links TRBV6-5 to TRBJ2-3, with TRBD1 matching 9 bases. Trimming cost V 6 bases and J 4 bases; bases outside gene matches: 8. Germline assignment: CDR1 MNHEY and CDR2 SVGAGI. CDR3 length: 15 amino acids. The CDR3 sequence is CASRARDRAADTQYF. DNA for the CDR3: TGTGCCAGCAGGGCCCGGGACAGGGCTGCAGATACGCAGTATTTT.

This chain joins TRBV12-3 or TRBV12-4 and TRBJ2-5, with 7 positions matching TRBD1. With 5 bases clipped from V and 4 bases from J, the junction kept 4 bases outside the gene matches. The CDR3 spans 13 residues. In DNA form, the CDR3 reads TGTGCCAGCAGTAGGGACAGCCGAGAGACCCAGTACTTC. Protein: CASSRDSRETQYF.

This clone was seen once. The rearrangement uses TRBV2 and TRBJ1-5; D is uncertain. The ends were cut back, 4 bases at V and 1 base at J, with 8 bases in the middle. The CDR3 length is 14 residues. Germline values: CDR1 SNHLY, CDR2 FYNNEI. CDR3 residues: CASSGMTSNQPQHF. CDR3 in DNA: TGTGCCAGCAGTGGAATGACAAGCAATCAGCCCCAGCATTTT.

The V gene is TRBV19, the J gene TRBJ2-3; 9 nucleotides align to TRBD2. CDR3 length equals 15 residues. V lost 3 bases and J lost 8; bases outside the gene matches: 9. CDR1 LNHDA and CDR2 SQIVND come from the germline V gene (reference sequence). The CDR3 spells CASSIGGLATSTQYF. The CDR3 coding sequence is TGTGCCAGTAGTATCGGGGGACTAGCCACATCTACGCAGTATTTT.

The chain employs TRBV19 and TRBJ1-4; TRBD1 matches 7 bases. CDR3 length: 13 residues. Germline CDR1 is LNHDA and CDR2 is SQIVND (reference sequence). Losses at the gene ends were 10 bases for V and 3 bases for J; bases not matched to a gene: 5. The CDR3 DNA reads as TGTGCCACCACAGGGGTTCCTAATGAAAAACTGTTTTTT. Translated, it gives CATTGVPNEKLFF.

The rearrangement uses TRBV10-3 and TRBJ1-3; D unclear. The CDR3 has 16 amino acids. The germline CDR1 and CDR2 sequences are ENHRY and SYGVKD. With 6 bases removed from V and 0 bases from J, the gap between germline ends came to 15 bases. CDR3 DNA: TGTGCCATCAGGGTCCCGGGAAGTTCCTCTGGAAACACCATATATTTT. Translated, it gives CAIRVPGSSSGNTIYF.

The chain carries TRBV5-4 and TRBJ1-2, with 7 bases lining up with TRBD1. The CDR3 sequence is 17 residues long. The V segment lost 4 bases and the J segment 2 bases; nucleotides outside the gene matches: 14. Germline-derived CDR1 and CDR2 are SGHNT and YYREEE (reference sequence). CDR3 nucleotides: TGTGCCAGCAGCGACGGCCCCCGGGACAGACTGAACTATGGCTACACCTTC. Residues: CASSDGPRDRLNYGYTF.

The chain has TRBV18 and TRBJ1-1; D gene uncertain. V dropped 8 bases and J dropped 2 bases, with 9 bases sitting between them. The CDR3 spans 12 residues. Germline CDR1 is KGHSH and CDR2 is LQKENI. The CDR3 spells CASVRGNTEAFF. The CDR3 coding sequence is TGTGCCAGCGTCCGCGGAAACACTGAAGCTTTCTTT. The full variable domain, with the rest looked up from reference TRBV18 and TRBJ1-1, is NAGVMQNPRHLVRRRGQEARLRCSPMKGHSHVYWYRQLPEEGLKFMVYLQKENIIDESGMPKERFSAEFPKEGPSILRIQQVVRGDSAAYFCASVRGNTEAFFGQGTRLTVV.

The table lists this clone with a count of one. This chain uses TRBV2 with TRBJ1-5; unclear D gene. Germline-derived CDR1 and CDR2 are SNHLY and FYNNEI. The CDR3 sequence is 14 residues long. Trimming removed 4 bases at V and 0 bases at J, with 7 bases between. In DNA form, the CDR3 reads TGTGCCAGCAGTGGCAGTCTTAGCAATCAGCCCCAGCATTTT. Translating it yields CASSGSLSNQPQHF. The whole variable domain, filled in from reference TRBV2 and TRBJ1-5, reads EPEVTQTPSHQVTQMGQEVILRCVPISNHLYFYWYRQILGQKVEFLVSFYNNEISEKSEIFDDQFSVERPDGSNFTLKIRSTKLEDSAMYFCASSGSLSNQPQHFGDGTRLSIL.

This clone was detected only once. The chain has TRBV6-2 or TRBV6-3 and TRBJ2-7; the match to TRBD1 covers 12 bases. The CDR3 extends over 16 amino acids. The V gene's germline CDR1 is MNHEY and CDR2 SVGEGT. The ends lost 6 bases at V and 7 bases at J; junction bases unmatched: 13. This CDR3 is CASSRPPGQGAGEQYF. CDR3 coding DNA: TGTGCCAGCAGCCGACCCCCGGGACAGGGGGCGGGTGAGCAGTACTTC.

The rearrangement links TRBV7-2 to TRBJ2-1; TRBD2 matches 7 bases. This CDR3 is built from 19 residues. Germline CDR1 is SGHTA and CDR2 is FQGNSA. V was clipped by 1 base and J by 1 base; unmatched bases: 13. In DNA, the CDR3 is TGTGCCAGCAGCTTAGGGCGGGGACTAAGCGCAGGATCCTACAATGAGCAGTTCTTC. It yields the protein CASSLGRGLSAGSYNEQFF.

CDR3 nucleotides: TGTGCCAGCAGCGTAGGACCTAGCGGGGGCTCCTACGAGCAGTACTTC. Amino acid sequence: CASSVGPSGGSYEQYF. This chain connects TRBV9 to TRBJ2-7, with 10 bases fitting TRBD2. After removal of 0 bases from V and 0 bases from J, the junction contained 3 bases not matched to a gene. The CDR3 spans 16 residues. CDR1 and CDR2 from the germline V gene are SGDLS and YYNGEE.

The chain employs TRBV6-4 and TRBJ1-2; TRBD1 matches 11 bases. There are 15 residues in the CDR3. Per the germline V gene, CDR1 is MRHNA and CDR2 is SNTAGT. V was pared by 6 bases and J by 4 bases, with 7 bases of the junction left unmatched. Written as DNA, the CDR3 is TGTGCCAGCAGCCCAGGGACAGGGGGACGCTATGGCTACACCTTC. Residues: CASSPGTGGRYGYTF.

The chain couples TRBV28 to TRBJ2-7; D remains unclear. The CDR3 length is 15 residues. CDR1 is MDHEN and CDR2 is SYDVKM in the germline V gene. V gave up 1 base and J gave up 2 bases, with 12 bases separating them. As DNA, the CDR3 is TGTGCCAGCAGTTTATTAATTACAGCTGCCTACGAGCAGTACTTC. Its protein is CASSLLITAAYEQYF.